The entry below gives a single T cell receptor beta chain sequence along with its context. These data originate in a study of blood T cell repertoires in COVID-19. Background on the study: Samples came from the United States, Italy and Spain, spanning acute and convalescent COVID-19.

Profiling relied on immunoSEQ multiplex PCR, and the TCRdb table lists in-frame clones only, not all of them. The sample holds some 130,000 clones, roughly 79% seen once. The TCR comes from a woman aged 60 to 75 with active or convalescent COVID-19. The sample consisted of peripheral blood.

CDR3 sequence: CASSLPYTNEKLFF. The CDR3 DNA follows: TGTGCCAGCAGTCTCCCGTATACTAATGAAAAACTGTTTTTT. This chain connects TRBV27 to TRBJ1-4; D is uncertain. CDR1 is MNHEY, CDR2 SMNVEV, per germline (reference sequence). There are 14 residues in the CDR3. V lost 5 bases and J lost 2, with 9 bases in between.